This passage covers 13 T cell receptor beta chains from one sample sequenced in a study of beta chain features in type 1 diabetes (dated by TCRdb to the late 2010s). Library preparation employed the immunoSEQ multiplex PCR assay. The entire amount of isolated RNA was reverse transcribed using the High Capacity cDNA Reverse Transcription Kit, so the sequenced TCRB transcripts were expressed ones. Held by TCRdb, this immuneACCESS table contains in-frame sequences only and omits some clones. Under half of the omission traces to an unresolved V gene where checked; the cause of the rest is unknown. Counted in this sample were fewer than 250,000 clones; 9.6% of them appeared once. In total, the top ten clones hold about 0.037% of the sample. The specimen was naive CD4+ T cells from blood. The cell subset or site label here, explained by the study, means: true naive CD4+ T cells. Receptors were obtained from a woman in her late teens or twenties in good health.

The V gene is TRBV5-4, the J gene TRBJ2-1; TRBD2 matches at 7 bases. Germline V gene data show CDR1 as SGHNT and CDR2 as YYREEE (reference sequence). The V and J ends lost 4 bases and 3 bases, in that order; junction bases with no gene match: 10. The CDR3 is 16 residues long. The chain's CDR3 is CASSVNGGRNYNEQFF. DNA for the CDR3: TGTGCCAGCAGCGTGAACGGCGGGAGAAACTACAATGAGCAGTTCTTC.

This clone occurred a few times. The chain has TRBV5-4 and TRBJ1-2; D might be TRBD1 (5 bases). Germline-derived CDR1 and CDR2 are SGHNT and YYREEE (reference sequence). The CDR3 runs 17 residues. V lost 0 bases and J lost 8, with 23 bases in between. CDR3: CASSLAGQMMGRRGYTF. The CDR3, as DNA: TGTGCCAGCAGCTTGGCCGGACAAATGATGGGGCGACGAGGCTACACCTTC.

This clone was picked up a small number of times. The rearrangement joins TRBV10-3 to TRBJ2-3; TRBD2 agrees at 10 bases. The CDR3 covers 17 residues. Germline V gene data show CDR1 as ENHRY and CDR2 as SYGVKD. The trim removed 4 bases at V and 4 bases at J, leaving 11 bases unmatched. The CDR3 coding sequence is TGTGCCATCAGTGCAGGGGGTTCTAGCGGGAGCGCAGATACGCAGTATTTT. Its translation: CAISAGGSSGSADTQYF.

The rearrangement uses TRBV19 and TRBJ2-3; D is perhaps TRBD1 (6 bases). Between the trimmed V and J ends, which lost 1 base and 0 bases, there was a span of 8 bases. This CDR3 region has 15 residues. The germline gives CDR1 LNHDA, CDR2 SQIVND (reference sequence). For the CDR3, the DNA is TGTGCCAGTAGTATAGGTGACAGGAGCACAGATACGCAGTATTTT. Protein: CASSIGDRSTDTQYF.

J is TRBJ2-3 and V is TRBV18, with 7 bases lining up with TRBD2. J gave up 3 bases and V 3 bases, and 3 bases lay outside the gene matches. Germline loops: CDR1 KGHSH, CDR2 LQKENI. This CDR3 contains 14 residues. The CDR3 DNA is TGTGCCAGCTCACCTGGACTAGATACAGATACGCAGTATTTT. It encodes CASSPGLDTDTQYF. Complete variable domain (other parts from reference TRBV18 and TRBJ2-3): NAGVMQNPRHLVRRRGQEARLRCSPMKGHSHVYWYRQLPEEGLKFMVYLQKENIIDESGMPKERFSAEFPKEGPSILRIQQVVRGDSAAYFCASSPGLDTDTQYFGPGTRLTVL.

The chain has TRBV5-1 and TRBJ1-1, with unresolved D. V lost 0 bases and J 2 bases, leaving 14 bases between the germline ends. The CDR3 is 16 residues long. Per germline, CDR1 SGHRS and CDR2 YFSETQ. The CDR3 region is CASSLVEATENTEAFF. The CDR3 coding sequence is TGCGCCAGCAGCTTGGTAGAGGCCACTGAAAACACTGAAGCTTTCTTT.

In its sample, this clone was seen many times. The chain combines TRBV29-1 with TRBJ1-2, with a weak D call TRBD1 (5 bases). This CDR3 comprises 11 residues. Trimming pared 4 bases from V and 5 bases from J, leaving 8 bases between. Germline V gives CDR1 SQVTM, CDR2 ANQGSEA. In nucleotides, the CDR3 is TGCAGCGTTGGAGACAGTTATGGCTACACCTTC. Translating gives CSVGDSYGYTF.

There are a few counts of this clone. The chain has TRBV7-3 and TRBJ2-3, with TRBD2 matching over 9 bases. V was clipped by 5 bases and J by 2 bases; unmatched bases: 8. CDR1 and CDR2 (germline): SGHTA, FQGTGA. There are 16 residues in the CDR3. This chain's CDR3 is CASSDTSGGYTDTQYF. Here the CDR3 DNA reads TGTGCCAGCAGCGATACGAGCGGGGGGTACACAGATACGCAGTATTTT.

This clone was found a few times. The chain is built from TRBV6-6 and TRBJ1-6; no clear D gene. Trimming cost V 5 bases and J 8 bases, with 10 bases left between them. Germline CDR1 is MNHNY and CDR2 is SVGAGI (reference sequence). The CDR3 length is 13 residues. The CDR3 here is CASSPRVDSPLHF. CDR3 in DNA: TGTGCCAGCAGTCCTCGGGTTGATTCACCCCTCCACTTT.

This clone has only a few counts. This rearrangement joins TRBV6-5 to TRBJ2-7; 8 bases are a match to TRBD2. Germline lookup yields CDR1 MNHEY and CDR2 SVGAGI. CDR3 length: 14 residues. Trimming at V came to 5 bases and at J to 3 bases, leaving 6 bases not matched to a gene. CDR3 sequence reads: CASSGRGGLYEQYF. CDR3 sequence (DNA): TGTGCCAGCAGTGGCCGGGGGGGTCTCTACGAGCAGTACTTC.

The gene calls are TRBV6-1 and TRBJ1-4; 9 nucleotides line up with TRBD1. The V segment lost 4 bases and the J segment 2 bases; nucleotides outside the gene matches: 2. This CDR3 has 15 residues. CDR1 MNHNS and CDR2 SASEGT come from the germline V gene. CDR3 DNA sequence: TGTGCCAGCAGTGGACAGGGGGGTACTAATGAAAAACTGTTTTTT. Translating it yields CASSGQGGTNEKLFF.

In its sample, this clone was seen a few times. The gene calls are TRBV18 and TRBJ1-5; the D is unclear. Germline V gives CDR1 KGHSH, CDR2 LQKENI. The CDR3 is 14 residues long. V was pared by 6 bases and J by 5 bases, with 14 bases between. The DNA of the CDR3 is TGTGCCAGCTCCCTCGGGGTCGGAGATCAGCCCCAGCATTTT. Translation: CASSLGVGDQPQHF. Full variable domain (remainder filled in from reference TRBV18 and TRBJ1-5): NAGVMQNPRHLVRRRGQEARLRCSPMKGHSHVYWYRQLPEEGLKFMVYLQKENIIDESGMPKERFSAEFPKEGPSILRIQQVVRGDSAAYFCASSLGVGDQPQHFGDGTRLSIL.

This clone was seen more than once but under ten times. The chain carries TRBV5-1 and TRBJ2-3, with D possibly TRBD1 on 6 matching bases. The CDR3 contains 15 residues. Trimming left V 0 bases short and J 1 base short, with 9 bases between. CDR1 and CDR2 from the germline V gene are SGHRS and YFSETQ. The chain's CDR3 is CASSLGDIGTDTQYF. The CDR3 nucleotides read TGCGCCAGCAGCTTGGGGGACATAGGCACAGATACGCAGTATTTT.